This TCR beta chain was obtained from a study of T cells in localized non-small cell lung cancer. This clone is a singleton in its sample. Its antigen is not known. The germline CDR1 and CDR2 sequences are GTSNPN and SVGIG (reference sequence). The CDR3 is made up of 14 amino acids. Trimming stripped 2 bases from V and 8 bases from J, with 16 bases between. Repertoires were generated with immunoSEQ multiplex PCR, while TCRdb's copy carries only in-frame clones and drops some. The data hold 50,000 to 70,000 clones, with about four fifths observed a single time. Overall study findings and caveats: Median detection of top 100 tumor clones in adjacent lung was around 60 clones.

The clonotype was recovered from a man aged 35-75 years with stage II lung adenocarcinoma. V and J are TRBV30 and TRBJ2-1; tentatively, D is TRBD1 or TRBD2 (5 bases each). Specimen: PBMCs, collected before any cancer treatment. This chain's CDR3 is CAWSFGAPRDEQFF. The CDR3 DNA reads as TGTGCCTGGAGTTTCGGGGCCCCAAGGGATGAGCAGTTCTTC.